This entry is about one TCR beta chain. The data originate from a study of blood T cell repertoires in COVID-19. On the study more broadly: PBMCs, B-cell-depleted T cells, or T cells provided the cDNA or gDNA that made up the material.

Assay used: immunoSEQ multiplex PCR; TCRdb lists only in-frame clones, some missing. The table lists hundreds of thousands of clones, 80% to 90% of them singletons. Followed longitudinally, the Seattle patients had been enrolled during active infection. The CDR3 totals 17 residues. Per the germline V gene, CDR1 is KGHSH and CDR2 is LQKENI. The trim removed 0 bases at V and 6 bases at J, leaving 7 bases unmatched. Sample: peripheral blood. The receptor was derived from a man aged 18 to 30 with COVID-19, enrolled during active disease. The chain combines TRBV18 with TRBJ2-1, with 11 bases that match TRBD2. The CDR3 loop reads CASSPPIAGGPSNEQFF. In DNA form, the CDR3 reads TGTGCCAGCTCACCACCGATAGCGGGGGGGCCAAGCAATGAGCAGTTCTTC.